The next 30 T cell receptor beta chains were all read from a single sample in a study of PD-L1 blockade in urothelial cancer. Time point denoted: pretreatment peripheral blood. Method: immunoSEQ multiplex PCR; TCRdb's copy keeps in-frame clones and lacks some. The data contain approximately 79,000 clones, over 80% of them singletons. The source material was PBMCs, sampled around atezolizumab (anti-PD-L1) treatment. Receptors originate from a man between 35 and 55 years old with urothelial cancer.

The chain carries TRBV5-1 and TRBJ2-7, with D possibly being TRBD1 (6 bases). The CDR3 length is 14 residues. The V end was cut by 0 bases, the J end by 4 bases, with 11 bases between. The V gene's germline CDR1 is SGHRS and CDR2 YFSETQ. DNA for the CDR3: TGCGCCAGCAGCTTGGCCAGGGGATCTTACGAGCAGTACTTC. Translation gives CASSLARGSYEQYF.

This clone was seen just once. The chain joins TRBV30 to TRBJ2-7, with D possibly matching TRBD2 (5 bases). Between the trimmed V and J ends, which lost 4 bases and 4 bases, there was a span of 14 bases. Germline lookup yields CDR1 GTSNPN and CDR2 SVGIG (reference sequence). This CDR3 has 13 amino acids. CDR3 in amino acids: CAWNPGGVYEQYF. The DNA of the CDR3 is TGTGCCTGGAACCCCGGAGGCGTTTACGAGCAGTACTTC.

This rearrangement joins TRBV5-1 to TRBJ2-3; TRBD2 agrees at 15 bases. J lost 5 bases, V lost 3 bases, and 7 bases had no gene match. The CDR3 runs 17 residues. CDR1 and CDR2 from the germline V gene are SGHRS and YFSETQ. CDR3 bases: TGCGCCAGCAGCTCTGGACTAGCGGGAGGGCCGGGAGATACGCAGTATTTT. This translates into CASSSGLAGGPGDTQYF.

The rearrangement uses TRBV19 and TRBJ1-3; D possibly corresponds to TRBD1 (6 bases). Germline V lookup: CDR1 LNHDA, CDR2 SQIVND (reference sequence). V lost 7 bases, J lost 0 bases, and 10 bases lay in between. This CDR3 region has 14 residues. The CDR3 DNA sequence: TGTGCCAGTAACGACAGGTTCTCTGGAAACACCATATATTTT. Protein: CASNDRFSGNTIYF.

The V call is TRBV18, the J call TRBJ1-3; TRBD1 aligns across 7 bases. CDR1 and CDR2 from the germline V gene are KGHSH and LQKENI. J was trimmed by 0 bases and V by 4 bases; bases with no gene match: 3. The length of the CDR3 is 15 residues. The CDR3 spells CASSLGTDSGNTIYF. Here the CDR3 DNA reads TGTGCCAGCTCACTGGGGACAGACTCTGGAAACACCATATATTTT. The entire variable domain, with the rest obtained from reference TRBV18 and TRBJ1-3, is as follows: NAGVMQNPRHLVRRRGQEARLRCSPMKGHSHVYWYRQLPEEGLKFMVYLQKENIIDESGMPKERFSAEFPKEGPSILRIQQVVRGDSAAYFCASSLGTDSGNTIYFGEGSWLTVV.

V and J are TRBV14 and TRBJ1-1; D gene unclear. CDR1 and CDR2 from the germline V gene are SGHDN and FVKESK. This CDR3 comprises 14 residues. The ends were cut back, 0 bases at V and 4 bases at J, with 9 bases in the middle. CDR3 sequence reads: CASSQDSDTTEAFF. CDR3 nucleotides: TGTGCCAGCAGCCAAGATTCTGACACCACTGAAGCTTTCTTT. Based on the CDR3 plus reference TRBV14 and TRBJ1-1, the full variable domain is EAGVTQFPSHSVIEKGQTVTLRCDPISGHDNLYWYRRVMGKEIKFLLHFVKESKQDESGMPNNRFLAERTGGTYSTLKVQPAELEDSGVYFCASSQDSDTTEAFFGQGTRLTVV.

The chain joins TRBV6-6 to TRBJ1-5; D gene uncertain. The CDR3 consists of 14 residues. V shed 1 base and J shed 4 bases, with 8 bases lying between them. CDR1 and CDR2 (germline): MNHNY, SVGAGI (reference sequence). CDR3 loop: CASSYWPINQPQHF. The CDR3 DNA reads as TGTGCCAGCAGTTACTGGCCCATTAATCAGCCCCAGCATTTT.

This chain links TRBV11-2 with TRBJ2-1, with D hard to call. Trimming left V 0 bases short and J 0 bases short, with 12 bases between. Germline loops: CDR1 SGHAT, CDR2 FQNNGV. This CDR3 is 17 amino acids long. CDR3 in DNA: TGTGCCAGCAGCTTAGATGTGGGCGTAAGCTCCTACAATGAGCAGTTCTTC. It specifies CASSLDVGVSSYNEQFF.

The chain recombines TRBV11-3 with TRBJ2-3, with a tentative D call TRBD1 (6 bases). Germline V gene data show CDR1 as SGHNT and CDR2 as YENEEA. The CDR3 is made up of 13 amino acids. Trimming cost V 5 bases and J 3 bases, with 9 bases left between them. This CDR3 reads CASSDRSTDTQYF. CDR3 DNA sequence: TGTGCCAGCAGCGACAGGTCGACAGATACGCAGTATTTT.

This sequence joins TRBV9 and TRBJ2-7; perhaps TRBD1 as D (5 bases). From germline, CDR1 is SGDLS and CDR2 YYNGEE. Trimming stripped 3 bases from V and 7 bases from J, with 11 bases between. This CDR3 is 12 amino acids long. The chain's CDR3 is CASSAGSREQYF. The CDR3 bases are TGTGCCAGCAGCGCAGGGTCTCGAGAGCAGTACTTC. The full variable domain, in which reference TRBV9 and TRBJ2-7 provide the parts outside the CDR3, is DSGVTQTPKHLITATGQRVTLRCSPRSGDLSVYWYQQSLDQGLQFLIQYYNGEERAKGNILERFSAQQFPDLHSELNLSSLELGDSALYFCASSAGSREQYFGPGTRLTVT.

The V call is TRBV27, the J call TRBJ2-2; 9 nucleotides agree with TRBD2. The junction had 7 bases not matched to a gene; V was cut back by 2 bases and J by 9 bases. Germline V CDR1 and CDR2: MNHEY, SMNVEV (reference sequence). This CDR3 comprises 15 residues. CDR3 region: CASSLRREGERELFF. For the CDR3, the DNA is TGTGCCAGCAGTTTACGGCGGGAGGGCGAGCGGGAGCTGTTTTTT.

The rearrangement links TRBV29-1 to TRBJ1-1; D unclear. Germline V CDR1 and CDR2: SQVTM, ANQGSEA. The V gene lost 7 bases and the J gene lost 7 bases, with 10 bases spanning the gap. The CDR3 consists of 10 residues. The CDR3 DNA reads TGCAGCGCGTCGGTCCTTGAAGCTTTCTTT. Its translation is CSASVLEAFF.

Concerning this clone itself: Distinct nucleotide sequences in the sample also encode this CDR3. CDR3 in DNA: TGTGCCAGCAGTGCCAGACAGAACACTGAAGCTTTCTTT. Translated, it gives CASSARQNTEAFF. The chain employs TRBV9 and TRBJ1-1; D is unclear. Trimming cost V 5 bases and J 1 base, with 9 bases left between them. Per the germline V gene, CDR1 is SGDLS and CDR2 is YYNGEE. CDR3 length equals 13 residues.

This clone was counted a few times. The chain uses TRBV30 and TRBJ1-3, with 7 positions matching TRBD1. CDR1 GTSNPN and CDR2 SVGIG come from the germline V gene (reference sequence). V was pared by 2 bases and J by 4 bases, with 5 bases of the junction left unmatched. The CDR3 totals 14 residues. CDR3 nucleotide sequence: TGTGCCTGGAGTATCGGGACAGACGGAAACACCATATATTTT. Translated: CAWSIGTDGNTIYF.

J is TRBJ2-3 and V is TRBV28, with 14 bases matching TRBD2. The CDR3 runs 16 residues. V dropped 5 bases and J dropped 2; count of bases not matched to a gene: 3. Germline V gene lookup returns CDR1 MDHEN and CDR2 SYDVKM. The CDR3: CASSPGLAGDTDTQYF. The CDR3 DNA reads TGTGCCAGCAGTCCGGGACTAGCGGGAGACACAGATACGCAGTATTTT. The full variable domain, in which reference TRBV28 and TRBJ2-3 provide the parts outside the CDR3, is DVKVTQSSRYLVKRTGEKVFLECVQDMDHENMFWYRQDPGLGLRLIYFSYDVKMKEKGDIPEGYSVSREKKERFSLILESASTNQTSMYLCASSPGLAGDTDTQYFGPGTRLTVL.

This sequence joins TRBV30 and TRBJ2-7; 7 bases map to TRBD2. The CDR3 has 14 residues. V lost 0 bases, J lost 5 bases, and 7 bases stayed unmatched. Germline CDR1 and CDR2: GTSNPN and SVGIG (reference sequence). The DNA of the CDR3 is TGTGCCTGGAGTGTGGGAGTAGCGGGTAACGAGCAGTACTTC. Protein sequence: CAWSVGVAGNEQYF.

CDR3 sequence: CASSTTSGSDTQYF. Here the CDR3 DNA reads TGCGCCAGCAGCACGACTAGCGGGAGTGATACGCAGTATTTT. The chain is built from TRBV5-1 and TRBJ2-3, with 12 bases identical to TRBD2. The CDR3 is 14 residues long. Germline V gene sequence: CDR1 SGHRS, CDR2 YFSETQ. Unmatched junction bases numbered 3, after V lost 4 bases and J lost 6 bases.

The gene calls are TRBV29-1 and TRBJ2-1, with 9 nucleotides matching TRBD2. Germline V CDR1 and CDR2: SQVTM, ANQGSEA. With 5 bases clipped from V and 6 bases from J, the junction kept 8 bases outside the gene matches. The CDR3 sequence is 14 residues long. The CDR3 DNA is TGCAGCGTTTCCGGCGGGAGGGGAATCAATGAGCAGTTCTTC. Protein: CSVSGGRGINEQFF.

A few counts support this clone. The CDR3 region is CASKASGSADTQYF. The CDR3, as DNA: TGTGCCAGTAAGGCGAGCGGGAGTGCAGATACGCAGTATTTT. The genes are TRBV19 and TRBJ2-3; 8 nucleotides match TRBD2. The V and J ends lost 7 bases and 4 bases, in that order; junction bases with no gene match: 7. There are 14 residues in the CDR3. The germline gives CDR1 LNHDA, CDR2 SQIVND (reference sequence).

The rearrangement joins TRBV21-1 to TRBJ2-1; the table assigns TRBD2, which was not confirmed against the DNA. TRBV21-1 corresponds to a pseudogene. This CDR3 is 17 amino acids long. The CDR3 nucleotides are TGTGCCAGCCCCCTGGAAGGCGGGAGGGACTCCTACAATGAGCAGTTCTTC. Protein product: CASPLEGGRDSYNEQFF.

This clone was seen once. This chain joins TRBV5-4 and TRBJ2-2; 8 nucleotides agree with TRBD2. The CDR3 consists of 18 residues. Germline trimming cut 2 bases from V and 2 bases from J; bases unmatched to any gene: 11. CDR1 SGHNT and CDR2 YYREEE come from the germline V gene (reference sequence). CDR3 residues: CASSLPGLERVNTGELFF. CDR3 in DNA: TGTGCCAGCAGCTTACCGGGACTAGAACGCGTTAACACCGGGGAGCTGTTTTTT.

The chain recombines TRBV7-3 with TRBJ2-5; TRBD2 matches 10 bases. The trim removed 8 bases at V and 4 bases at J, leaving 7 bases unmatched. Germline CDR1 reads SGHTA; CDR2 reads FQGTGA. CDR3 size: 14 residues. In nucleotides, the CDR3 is TGTGCCAGCTCCTTTTCTAGCGGGGGAGAGACCCAGTACTTC. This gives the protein CASSFSSGGETQYF.

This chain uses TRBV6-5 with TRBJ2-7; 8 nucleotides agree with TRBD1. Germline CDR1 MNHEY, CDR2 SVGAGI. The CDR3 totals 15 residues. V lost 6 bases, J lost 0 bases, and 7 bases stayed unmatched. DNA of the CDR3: TGTGCCAGCAGCCCGCAGGGGGCCCTCTCCTACGAGCAGTACTTC. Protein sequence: CASSPQGALSYEQYF.

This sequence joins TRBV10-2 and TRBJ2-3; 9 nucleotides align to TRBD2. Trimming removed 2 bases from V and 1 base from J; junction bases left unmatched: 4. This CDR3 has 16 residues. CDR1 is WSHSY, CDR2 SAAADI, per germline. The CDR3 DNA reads TGCGCCAGCAGTGAGGTGGAGCGGGGGGGCACAGATACGCAGTATTTT. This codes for CASSEVERGGTDTQYF.

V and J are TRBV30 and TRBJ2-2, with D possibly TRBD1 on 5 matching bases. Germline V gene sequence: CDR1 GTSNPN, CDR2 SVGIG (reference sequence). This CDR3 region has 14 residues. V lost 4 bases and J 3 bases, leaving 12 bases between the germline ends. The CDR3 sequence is CAWTNRQHTGELFF. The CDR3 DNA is TGTGCCTGGACCAACCGACAGCACACCGGGGAGCTGTTTTTT. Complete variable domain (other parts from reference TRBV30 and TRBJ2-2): SQTIHQWPATLVQPVGSPLSLECTVEGTSNPNLYWYRQAAGRGLQLLFYSVGIGQISSEVPQNLSASRPQDRQFILSSKKLLLSDSGFYLCAWTNRQHTGELFFGEGSRLTVL.

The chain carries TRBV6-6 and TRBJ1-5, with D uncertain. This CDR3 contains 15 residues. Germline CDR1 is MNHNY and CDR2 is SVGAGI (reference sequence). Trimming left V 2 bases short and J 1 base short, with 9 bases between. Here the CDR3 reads CASSYVGVSNQPQHF. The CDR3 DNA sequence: TGTGCCAGCAGTTACGTCGGAGTCAGCAATCAGCCCCAGCATTTT.

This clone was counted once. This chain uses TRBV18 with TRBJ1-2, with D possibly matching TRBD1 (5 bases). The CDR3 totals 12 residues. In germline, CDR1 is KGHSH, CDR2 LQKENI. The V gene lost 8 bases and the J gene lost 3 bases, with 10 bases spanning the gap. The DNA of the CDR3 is TGTGCCAGCCGTGCGGGGGACTATGGCTACACCTTC. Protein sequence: CASRAGDYGYTF. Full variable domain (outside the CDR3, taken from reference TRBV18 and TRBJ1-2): NAGVMQNPRHLVRRRGQEARLRCSPMKGHSHVYWYRQLPEEGLKFMVYLQKENIIDESGMPKERFSAEFPKEGPSILRIQQVVRGDSAAYFCASRAGDYGYTFGSGTRLTVV.

The CDR3 spells CASSSRWGTGGHEQYF. The CDR3 DNA follows: TGTGCCAGCAGCTCCCGCTGGGGGACAGGGGGGCACGAGCAGTACTTC. The rearrangement links TRBV7-8 to TRBJ2-7; TRBD1 matches at 11 bases. Unmatched junction bases numbered 10, after V lost 4 bases and J lost 5 bases. CDR3 length equals 16 residues. Germline CDR1 SGHVS, CDR2 FQNEAQ. Using reference TRBV7-8 and TRBJ2-7 for the parts outside the CDR3, the full variable domain is GAGVSQSPRYKVAKRGQDVALRCDPISGHVSLFWYQQALGQGPEFLTYFQNEAQLDKSGLPSDRFFAERPEGSVSTLKIQRTQQEDSAVYLCASSSRWGTGGHEQYFGPGTRLTVT.

In DNA form, the CDR3 reads TGTGCCAGCAGCAAAGGTAGGACTCTCTCCTACGAGCAGTACTTC. Residues: CASSKGRTLSYEQYF. This rearrangement joins TRBV21-1 to TRBJ2-7; the D call in the table, TRBD2, was not verified against the DNA. TRBV21-1 is recorded as a pseudogene. The CDR3 contains 15 residues.

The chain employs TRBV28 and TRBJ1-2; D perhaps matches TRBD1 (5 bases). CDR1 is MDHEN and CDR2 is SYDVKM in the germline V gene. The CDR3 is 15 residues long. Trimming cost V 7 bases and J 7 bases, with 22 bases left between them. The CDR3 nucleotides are TGTGCCAGCATTTCCTCGTGGGGGACTCGGGGTGGCTACACCTTC. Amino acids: CASISSWGTRGGYTF.